A single TCR beta chain is shown here with its context. No antigen is known for it. Base qualities are not recorded, but no much larger clone differs from it by a single base. Reading the germline V gene gives CDR1 SGHVS and CDR2 FNYEAQ. V is shortened by 5 bases, J by 1 base, and the region joining them spans 18 bases. The CDR3 has 16 amino acids, counting the end cysteine and phenylalanine. Here the CDR3 DNA is all that survives: 48 bases in frame from base 1. This entry is derived from a study of blood T cell repertoires in COVID-19 (dated by TCRdb to the early 2020s). For context, the study as a whole: The collaborator samples originated in the United States, Italy and Spain and spanned the acute and convalescent phases of COVID-19. The prospective study material was composed of cDNA or gDNA derived from T cells, B-cell-depleted T cells, or PBMCs. Subjects who had been exposed to COVID-19, were actively infected with it, or had recovered from it provided the deeply sampled blood TCRbeta repertoires that made up the dataset. The repertoires were released in a freely available public database intended as a resource for research on the immune response to SARS-CoV-2. The samples were drawn from two sources: the first 160 participants of the ongoing ImmuneRACE study, and 1,254 subjects contributed by 6 global collaborators. Nearly every sample came with metadata listing a de-identified subject ID, COVID-19 status, age in years and sex. Where available, HLA class I and class II types were obtained from metadata supplied by the sample provider rather than from assay-based typing. General conclusions and limits of the study: Clinical and demographic metadata were provided uncurated, with the amount varying by source and participant.

TCRbeta CDR3 regions were amplified from genomic DNA using the immunoSEQ Assay, a bias-controlled multiplex PCR. As for the original processing: Nucleated cell counts per sample were estimated from amplification of reference gene primers within the assay. Sequence reads were collapsed and filtered to measure the absolute abundance of every unique TCRbeta CDR3 rearrangement. Productive Simpson clonality was computed per sample as the square root of Simpson's diversity index over productive rearrangements. TCRdb's version of the immuneACCESS table is confined to in-frame rearrangements and falls short of the full clone set. An unresolved V gene accounts for under half of the shortfall where checked; the remainder is of unknown origin. That table gives V, J and clone size, and the DNA gave D and trimming. The sample table holds some 120,000 clones, of which 70% to 90% were seen once. The ten biggest clones cover around 16% of the sample.

Samples from volunteer blood donors who had recovered from COVID-19 were contributed by a second Seattle source. Whole blood was collected in K2EDTA tubes by collaborating institutions according to the institutions' own protocols. For TCRbeta analysis, collaborators shipped samples as frozen whole blood, isolated PBMCs, or DNA extracted from either of those sample types. The rearranged chain carries TRBV7-6 and TRBJ2-7, with the D gene uncertain. This clonotype was sampled from a woman aged 45-60 years who had recovered from COVID-19. Sequenced: peripheral blood. The nucleotide sequence reads as follows: TGTGCCAGCAGCCTCTCCCCGCCACCCGGGTCCTACGAGCAGTACTTC. It encodes CASSLSPPPGSYEQYF. The full variable domain, completed from the reference TRBV7-6 and TRBJ2-7 proteins outside the CDR3, reads GAGVSQSPRYKVTKRGQDVALRCDPISGHVSLYWYRQALGQGPEFLTYFNYEAQQDKSGLPNDRFSAERPEGSISTLTIQRTEQRDSAMYRCASSLSPPPGSYEQYFGPGTRLTVT.